The source of this TCR beta chain is a study of cytomegalovirus exposure and HLA in healthy donors. The V segment lost 6 bases and the J segment 4 bases; nucleotides outside the gene matches: 5. Germline CDR1 and CDR2: SGDLS and YYNGEE. CDR3 length: 15 residues. PCR was performed using 60 Vbeta and 13 Jbeta primers. Produced via immunoSEQ multiplex PCR; TCRdb's table is partial and in-frame only. The table has fewer than 200,000 clones, about four fifths seen once; the top ten hold roughly 7.6%. The V call is TRBV9, the J call TRBJ2-1; 12 bases are a match to TRBD2. The receptor was derived from a young woman in good health and CMV-seropositive. The sequenced material came from PBMCs. The CDR3 sequence is CASNPSGGAYNEQFF. CDR3 coding DNA: TGTGCCAGCAACCCTAGCGGGGGGGCTTACAATGAGCAGTTCTTC.